The clone carrying this T cell receptor (beta chain) was seen more than once but under ten times. Its antigen is still unknown. The sample is drawn from a study of cytomegalovirus exposure and HLA in healthy donors. Points from the study as a whole: It emerged from a later analysis that several of the most significant clusters appeared to be linked to common viral pathogens. Association of a missense DCLRE1C variant with TCR beta V- and J-gene trimming was reported in a later analysis. Investigators reported approximately 170 TCR beta chains as tied to cytomegalovirus. Some highly shared sequence variants likely arose as a pipeline artifact.

The CDR3 sequence is 14 residues long. Germline lookup yields CDR1 SQVTM and CDR2 ANQGSEA. V lost 1 base to trimming and J lost 4 bases; unmatched junction nucleotides: 7. PCR involved 60 Vbeta and 13 Jbeta primers. The data were produced by immunoSEQ multiplex PCR, yet TCRdb's version contains in-frame clones alone and is incomplete. The sample records about 120,000 clones, roughly 65% being singletons. The gene calls are TRBV29-1 and TRBJ2-7; 7 bases agree with TRBD1. The sequence was collected from a man in his forties in good health and CMV-seropositive. Sequencing was carried out using PBMCs. CDR3 loop: CSVEGDGTDYEQYF. The CDR3 coding sequence is TGCAGCGTTGAAGGGGATGGGACAGATTACGAGCAGTACTTC.